The 10 T cell receptor beta chains below come from one sample, sequenced in a study of post-analysis software for immune sequencing data. The library was made from cDNA and included unique molecular identifiers. TCRdb re-analysed the PCR reads in MiXCR, keeping a single row per CDR3 protein. Among 700,000 to 900,000 distinct CDR3 sequences listed, more than 45% were seen once. No cognate antigen is known for these TCRs. The study's findings and limits: Higher frequency in patients than in controls was seen for 5 or 6 TRBV segments, with TRBV5-6, TRBV5-1 and TRBV20-1 among them.

Sequencing was carried out using blood. Receptor source: a girl between 10 and 17 years old with multiple sclerosis.

The chain uses TRBV7-9 and TRBJ2-5, with D possibly matching TRBD1 (6 bases). Germline V gene data show CDR1 as SEHNR and CDR2 as FQNEAQ (reference sequence). V lost 5 bases and J lost 1, with 11 bases in between. The CDR3 has 14 amino acids. The CDR3 region is CASSRPGVQETQYF. The CDR3 coding sequence is TGTGCCAGCAGCCGCCCAGGGGTCCAAGAGACCCAGTACTTC.

The rearrangement uses TRBV28 and TRBJ2-7; 7 nucleotides align to TRBD2. The V and J ends lost 2 bases and 6 bases, in that order; junction bases with no gene match: 7. The CDR3 is 14 amino acids. Germline CDR1 and CDR2: MDHEN and SYDVKM. The CDR3 reads CASSLHGGSTEQYF. The CDR3 DNA sequence: TGTGCCAGCAGTTTACACGGGGGGTCGACCGAGCAGTACTTC.

The chain combines TRBV5-1 with TRBJ2-7, with TRBD1 matching over 8 bases. CDR3 length: 15 residues. The germline V gene has CDR1 SGHRS and CDR2 YFSETQ. The V segment lost 0 bases and the J segment 6 bases; nucleotides outside the gene matches: 8. The CDR3 DNA reads TGCGCCAGCAGCTTGGGTCGGACAGGGTTTGGCGAGCAGTACTTC. Translated, it gives CASSLGRTGFGEQYF.

This clonotype was found many times. The rearrangement links TRBV25-1 to TRBJ1-2, with 8 bases lining up with TRBD1. The germline CDR1 and CDR2 sequences are MGHDK and SYGVNS. The CDR3 covers 13 residues. V lost 5 bases to trimming and J lost 4 bases; unmatched junction nucleotides: 3. CDR3 nucleotide sequence: TGTGCCAGCAGTCCGACAGGGGCCTATGGCTACACCTTC. Protein product: CASSPTGAYGYTF.

CDR3 DNA: TGCAGTGCTAGAGGGGGCAGGGCGATGGAAGGCTACACCTTC. Translated, it gives CSARGGRAMEGYTF. The V gene is TRBV20-1, the J gene TRBJ1-2; tentative D call: TRBD1 (5 bases). Trimming pared 1 base from V and 8 bases from J, leaving 17 bases between. This CDR3 is built from 14 residues. Germline assignment: CDR1 DFQATT and CDR2 SNEGSKA (reference sequence).

This chain joins TRBV12-3 or TRBV12-4 and TRBJ2-5; D assignment may be TRBD1 or TRBD2 (5 bases each). This CDR3 region has 15 residues. The ends were cut back, 2 bases at V and 5 bases at J, with 15 bases in the middle. CDR3 DNA sequence: TGTGCCAGCAGTTTAACGGGGACCACCCTGGAGACCCAGTACTTC. Protein sequence: CASSLTGTTLETQYF.

The chain combines TRBV18 with TRBJ2-5, with 12 bases fitting TRBD2. The germline V gene encodes CDR1 KGHSH and CDR2 LQKENI. The CDR3 has 15 amino acids. The trim removed 6 bases at V and 10 bases at J, leaving 12 bases unmatched. The DNA of the CDR3 is TGTGCCAGCTCGCCAGGACTAGCGGGATATGGTGGCCAGTACTTC. Its translation is CASSPGLAGYGGQYF.

Here the CDR3 reads CASSSPLGVTDTQYF. The DNA of the CDR3 is TGTGCCAGCAGCTCCCCCCTGGGAGTGACGGATACGCAGTATTTT. The rearrangement uses TRBV7-2 and TRBJ2-3, with D perhaps matching TRBD2 (5 bases). The V gene's germline CDR1 is SGHTA and CDR2 FQGNSA. The CDR3 spans 15 residues. Deletions cut 4 bases from V and 6 bases from J, with 17 bases between.

The chain joins TRBV20-1 to TRBJ2-3; 8 bases are shared with TRBD2. The V and J ends lost 1 base and 6 bases, in that order; junction bases with no gene match: 9. There are 15 residues in the CDR3. CDR1 and CDR2 (germline): DFQATT, SNEGSKA (reference sequence). CDR3 bases: TGCAGTGCTAGAGGGCTAGCGGGTAGGATGGATACGCAGTATTTT. Translated: CSARGLAGRMDTQYF.

The chain joins TRBV28 to TRBJ2-1; 7 bases line up with TRBD2. The CDR3 length is 15 residues. The germline V gene has CDR1 MDHEN and CDR2 SYDVKM. J lost 7 bases, V lost 2 bases, and 8 bases had no gene match. The CDR3 protein is CASSLTVGGVNEQFF. In nucleotides, the CDR3 is TGTGCCAGCAGTTTAACAGTGGGAGGGGTTAATGAGCAGTTCTTC.